These 18 T cell receptor beta chains came from one sample sequenced in a study of identical twins. TCRdb used MiXCR to reprocess the 5' RACE reads, holding one entry per CDR3 protein. In the table there are roughly 500,000 distinct CDR3 sequences, 20% to 25% of which are singletons. Another study also made use of these data, one on T cells expressing NK-cell markers.

Sequenced input: CD4+ T cells sorted from blood. Every receptor here comes from a woman aged 18-29 years in good health.

The chain has TRBV29-1 and TRBJ2-7, with no clear D. V lost 4 bases, J lost 2 bases, and 9 bases lay in between. The CDR3 length is 12 residues. Germline CDR1 SQVTM, CDR2 ANQGSEA. The CDR3 region is CSVVAETYEQYF. The CDR3 coding sequence is TGCAGCGTTGTCGCTGAAACCTACGAGCAGTACTTC.

This clonotype was found a few times. V gene TRBV12-3 or TRBV12-4 combines with J gene TRBJ2-1; 9 bases agree with TRBD1. Germline trimming cut 5 bases from V and 6 bases from J; bases unmatched to any gene: 17. This CDR3 comprises 18 residues. The CDR3 DNA follows: TGTGCCAGCAGTCGGGACAGGGTACTTGCAGGACGCATCAATGAGCAGTTCTTC. It translates to CASSRDRVLAGRINEQFF.

This clonotype was recorded at least ten times. The chain has TRBV4-2 and TRBJ2-5, with D possibly being TRBD2 (7 bases). With 4 bases removed from V and 1 base from J, the gap between germline ends came to 28 bases. The CDR3 consists of 20 residues. Germline CDR1 LGHNA, CDR2 YNFKEQ. The CDR3 sequence: CASSRDAGGWGGGVQETQYF. The CDR3 DNA reads as TGTGCCAGCAGCCGCGACGCTGGGGGCTGGGGGGGCGGCGTCCAAGAGACCCAGTACTTC.

This clonotype appeared a few times. The chain carries TRBV20-1 and TRBJ1-1, with D unclear. Looked up from germline, CDR1 is DFQATT and CDR2 is SNEGSKA (reference sequence). This CDR3 has 14 amino acids. V gave up 0 bases and J gave up 0 bases, with 8 bases separating them. DNA for the CDR3: TGCAGTGCTAGAGATGACACGCTGAACACTGAAGCTTTCTTT. Protein: CSARDDTLNTEAFF.

This clonotype was observed a handful of times. This chain links TRBV29-1 with TRBJ2-3, with D perhaps TRBD2 (7 bases). V shed 3 bases and J shed 7 bases, with 14 bases lying between them. This CDR3 contains 13 residues. Germline V lookup: CDR1 SQVTM, CDR2 ANQGSEA. CDR3 protein: CSVEGGAIYTQYF. DNA for the CDR3: TGCAGCGTTGAGGGGGGGGCGATTTATACGCAGTATTTT.

This chain connects TRBV7-9 to TRBJ2-2; no firm D call. This CDR3 spans 14 amino acids. The V end was cut by 1 base, the J end by 3 bases, with 6 bases between. Per germline, CDR1 SEHNR and CDR2 FQNEAQ (reference sequence). Here the CDR3 reads CASSLEQDTGELFF. CDR3 in DNA: TGTGCCAGCAGCTTAGAGCAGGACACCGGGGAGCTGTTTTTT.

This clonotype was observed at least ten times. V gene TRBV12-3 or TRBV12-4 combines with J gene TRBJ2-1; the D call may be TRBD1 or TRBD2 (5 bases each). V was shortened by 5 bases and J by 12 bases, with 26 bases between the two germline ends. The CDR3 covers 16 residues. The CDR3 DNA reads as TGTGCCAGCAGTCCCCTGGGGGAAATAACTCTAACGGCGCAGTTCTTC. It specifies CASSPLGEITLTAQFF.

The rearrangement uses TRBV7-2 and TRBJ1-1, with 7 bases lining up with TRBD1. The CDR3 spans 16 residues. Germline V gives CDR1 SGHTA, CDR2 FQGNSA. Losses at the gene ends were 1 base for V and 10 bases for J; bases not matched to a gene: 15. The CDR3 DNA follows: TGTGCCAGCAGCTTAGGGGTTAGGGCAGGGGGGAGTCGAGCTTTCTTT. This codes for CASSLGVRAGGSRAFF.

The gene calls are TRBV9 and TRBJ2-1; D call uncertain. The CDR3 is made up of 18 amino acids. The V gene lost 0 bases and the J gene lost 4 bases, with 20 bases spanning the gap. Per the germline V gene, CDR1 is SGDLS and CDR2 is YYNGEE. The CDR3 protein is CASSVGSGWGYAYNEQFF. DNA of the CDR3: TGTGCCAGCAGCGTAGGATCCGGGTGGGGATACGCATACAATGAGCAGTTCTTC.

V is TRBV7-8 and J is TRBJ2-4; 11 bases fit TRBD2. The CDR3 length is 15 residues. V lost 5 bases to trimming and J lost 7 bases; unmatched junction nucleotides: 7. Germline V lookup: CDR1 SGHVS, CDR2 FQNEAQ. CDR3 DNA sequence: TGTGCCAGCAGCGGGAGTAGCGGGAGGGCCAACATTCAGTACTTC. It specifies CASSGSSGRANIQYF.

J is TRBJ2-7 and V is TRBV20-1, with D perhaps matching TRBD1 (5 bases). CDR3 size: 13 residues. V lost 3 bases, J lost 3 bases, and 12 bases lay in between. Germline V gene lookup returns CDR1 DFQATT and CDR2 SNEGSKA (reference sequence). The CDR3 DNA reads as TGCAGTGCTAGCACGGACATTAACTACGAGCAGTACTTC. Encoded protein: CSASTDINYEQYF.

In its sample, this clonotype was seen many times. J is TRBJ1-5 and V is TRBV20-1, with D possibly matching TRBD1 (5 bases). V lost 6 bases and J 1 base, leaving 13 bases between the germline ends. This CDR3 contains 14 residues. CDR1 is DFQATT and CDR2 is SNEGSKA in the germline V gene (reference sequence). In DNA form, the CDR3 reads TGCAGTGCCCGTGTGGGGGGGAGCAATCAGCCCCAGCATTTT. This codes for CSARVGGSNQPQHF.

The chain has TRBV4-2 and TRBJ2-7; no clear D. The ends were cut back, 6 bases at V and 3 bases at J, with 12 bases in the middle. The CDR3 has 13 residues. Germline values: CDR1 LGHNA, CDR2 YNFKEQ. CDR3 amino acids: CASSRAFNYEQYF. The CDR3, as DNA: TGTGCCAGCAGTAGAGCGTTCAACTACGAGCAGTACTTC.

The chain carries TRBV9 and TRBJ1-1; D might be TRBD1 (5 bases). Germline CDR1 and CDR2: SGDLS and YYNGEE. The CDR3 is made up of 13 amino acids. The V end was cut by 2 bases, the J end by 4 bases, with 9 bases between. CDR3 DNA: TGTGCCAGCAGCGTCATGGGGACCACTGAAGCTTTCTTT. Encoded protein: CASSVMGTTEAFF.

In this sample, this clonotype turned up many times. This chain connects TRBV7-2 to TRBJ2-1; 10 bases match TRBD2. CDR3 length equals 15 residues. The J segment lost 4 bases and the V segment lost 2 bases, leaving 2 bases of the junction unmatched. CDR1 and CDR2 from the germline V gene are SGHTA and FQGNSA. The CDR3 DNA is TGTGCCAGCAGCTTACGGACTAGCGGATACAATGAGCAGTTCTTC. Its translation is CASSLRTSGYNEQFF.

The sample holds one count of this clonotype. In nucleotides, the CDR3 is TGCGCCAGCAGCCAAGATTTGGGTAGGGGCGGAAAACTGTTTTTT. It encodes CASSQDLGRGGKLFF. V usage is TRBV4-3 and J usage is TRBJ1-4; D is possibly TRBD1 (5 bases). V lost 0 bases, J lost 10 bases, and 15 bases lay in between. CDR1 is LGHNA and CDR2 is YSLEER in the germline V gene. The CDR3 is 15 amino acids.

This clonotype was seen only a few times. This chain joins TRBV10-3 and TRBJ2-1, with 9 nucleotides matching TRBD2. The CDR3 covers 13 residues. The J segment lost 8 bases and the V segment lost 9 bases, leaving 8 bases of the junction unmatched. Germline lookup yields CDR1 ENHRY and CDR2 SYGVKD. The CDR3, as DNA: TGTGCCATGAAACGCGGGAGGGGGGATGAGCAGTTCTTC. Encoded protein: CAMKRGRGDEQFF.

This clonotype was recorded a few times. The chain is built from TRBV27 and TRBJ2-7; weak D call: TRBD2 (5 bases). V was shortened by 2 bases and J by 6 bases, with 11 bases between the two germline ends. The CDR3 has 13 residues. Germline loops: CDR1 MNHEY, CDR2 SMNVEV (reference sequence). The CDR3 DNA reads TGTGCCAGCAGTTTAAATCACGGACTCGAGCAGTACTTC. Protein: CASSLNHGLEQYF.